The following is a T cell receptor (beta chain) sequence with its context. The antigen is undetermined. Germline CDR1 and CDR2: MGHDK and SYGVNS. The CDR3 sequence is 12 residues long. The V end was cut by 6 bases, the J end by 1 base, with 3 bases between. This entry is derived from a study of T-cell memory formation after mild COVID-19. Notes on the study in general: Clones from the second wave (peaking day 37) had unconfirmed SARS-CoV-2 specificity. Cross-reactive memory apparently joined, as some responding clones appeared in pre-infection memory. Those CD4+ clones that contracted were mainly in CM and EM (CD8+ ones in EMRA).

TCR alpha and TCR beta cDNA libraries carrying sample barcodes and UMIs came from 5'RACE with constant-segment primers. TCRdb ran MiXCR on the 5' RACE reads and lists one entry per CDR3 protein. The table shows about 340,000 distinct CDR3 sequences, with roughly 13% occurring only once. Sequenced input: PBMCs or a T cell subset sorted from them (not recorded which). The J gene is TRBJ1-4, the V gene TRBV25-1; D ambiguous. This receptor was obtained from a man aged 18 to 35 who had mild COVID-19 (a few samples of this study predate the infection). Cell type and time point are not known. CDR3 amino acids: CASRLTNEKLFF. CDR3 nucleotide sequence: TGTGCCAGCAGATTAACTAATGAAAAACTGTTTTTT.